This entry describes one T cell receptor (beta chain). Its antigen is still unknown. The CDR3 has 19 amino acids. V was pared by 6 bases and J by 1 base, with 25 bases between. CDR1 is LNHDA and CDR2 is SQIVND in the germline V gene (reference sequence). PCR amplification relied on 60 Vbeta primers (plus 13 Jbeta primers). Assay used: immunoSEQ multiplex PCR; TCRdb lists only in-frame clones, some missing. The repertoire holds around 190,000 clones, about three quarters seen once, with about 1% in the top ten. This specimen belongs to a study of cytomegalovirus exposure and HLA in healthy donors. Study information: Out of fewer than 500 genotyped donors, around 80% belonged to the Caucasian-associated ancestry cluster.

Study-wide results and caveats: TRBV6-2, TRBV6-3 and some other V segments were excluded as indistinguishable. Another analysis was done later, and it associated 15,000 or so TCR beta sequences with HLA alleles at 0.05 false discovery rate.

The chain uses TRBV19 and TRBJ1-5; D is perhaps TRBD1 (5 bases). The clonotype comes from a woman between 35 and 50 years old in good health and CMV-seronegative. Sequenced sample: PBMCs. The CDR3 nucleotides are TGTGCCAGTAGCCGGGGGAGACAGTCCCCGGGAAAAAGCAATCAGCCCCAGCATTTT. Protein: CASSRGRQSPGKSNQPQHF.